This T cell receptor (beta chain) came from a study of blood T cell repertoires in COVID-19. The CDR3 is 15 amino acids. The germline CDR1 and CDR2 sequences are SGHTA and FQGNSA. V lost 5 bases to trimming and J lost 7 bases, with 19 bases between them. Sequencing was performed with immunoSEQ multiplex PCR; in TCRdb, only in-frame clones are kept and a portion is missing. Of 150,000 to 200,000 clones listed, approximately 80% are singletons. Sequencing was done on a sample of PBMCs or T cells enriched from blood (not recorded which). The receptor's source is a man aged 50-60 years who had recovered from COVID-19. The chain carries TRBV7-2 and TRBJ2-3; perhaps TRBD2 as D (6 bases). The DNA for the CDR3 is TGTGCCAGCAGCCCCGAGGTAGCGGCGGGGCATACGCAGTATTTT. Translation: CASSPEVAAGHTQYF.